Given below is one TCR beta chain in context. The V end was cut by 3 bases, the J end by 4 bases, with 15 bases between. Per germline, CDR1 LGHNA and CDR2 YNFKEQ. The CDR3 sequence is 16 residues long. The data were produced by immunoSEQ multiplex PCR, yet TCRdb's version contains in-frame clones alone and is incomplete. The sample has some 660,000 clones; over 75% are singletons. This record belongs to a study of shared T cell receptors in the human thymus. These data are also associated with another study on human thymus T cells.

The chain links TRBV4-2 to TRBJ2-2; D is possibly TRBD1 (7 bases). This clonotype was obtained from a boy under three years old with a congenital heart defect. The sample taken for sequencing was thymocytes. This CDR3 reads CASSQSQGGSTGELFF. CDR3 DNA sequence: TGTGCCAGCAGCCAGTCCCAGGGGGGTAGCACCGGGGAGCTGTTTTTT.